The subject of this entry is one TCR beta chain. The antigen it recognizes is unknown. Base qualities were left out, and no much larger clone turns up one base away. In total, 666 healthy bone marrow donors made up the cohort. Cohort members were all nominally healthy when sampled, although unrecorded immune exposures were likely present. The donor tested CMV seronegative and was one of the 352 seronegative cohort members. Every donor gave a peripheral blood sample, and the peripheral blood mononuclear cells from that sample were used for TCR beta sequencing. The Qiagen DNeasy Blood Extraction Kit was used to extract genomic DNA from the blood cell samples. To prepare the library, the immunoSEQ multiplex PCR assay was applied. For the multiplex PCR, a mixture combining 60 forward primers for TCR Vbeta segments and 13 reverse primers for TCR Jbeta segments was used. A multiplex PCR assay on genomic DNA amplified the CDR3 region of rearranged TCR beta genes. On the Illumina HiSeq System, the amplified TCR beta libraries were sequenced as 87-base-pair reads. The paper's processing steps were these. In a later analysis, tens of millions of unique TCR beta chains were counted across the 500 to 850 repertoires, and around 10 million of these chains were shared by at least two donors. Raw reads were error-corrected and collapsed into unique sequences by a nearest-neighbor algorithm in which closely related sequences were merged to remove PCR and sequencing errors. Alignment of CDR3 sequences to IMGT reference sequences was used to assign V, D and J gene segments. Each retained sequence needed at least a six-nucleotide match to both a V gene segment and a J gene segment. Rearrangements were classified as productive when the CDR3 lacked stop codons and remained in frame with V and J, and all other rearrangements were classified as non-productive. Following IMGT convention, CDR3 was defined as the stretch from the second conserved V-encoded cysteine up to the conserved J-encoded phenylalanine. In an earlier analysis of 500 to 650 of the donors, sequences lacking an unambiguous match to a single V gene segment were excluded. In an earlier analysis of several hundred of the donors, a V segment was called functional when productive rearrangements were above 56.7%, and segregating when the standard deviation between donors exceeded 5%. To diagnose cytomegalovirus status from the catalog of TCR beta chain sequences, a statistical classification framework was built. In a later analysis, TCR nucleotide sequences were compared against IMGT/GENE-DB human TR gene sequences so that V and J genes could be assigned. In a later analysis, CDR3 sequences and most-parsimonious VDJ recombination scenarios were assigned using the TCRdist pipeline. In a later analysis, every TCR beta chain was defined by the combination of its CDR3 amino acid sequence and its V-gene family, and reads without a unique V-gene family were dropped. To address suspected cross-contamination and a sequencing artifact, a later analysis removed a few hundred highly shared, low-generation-probability nucleotide sequences. In a later analysis, a clonal expansion index was calculated for each public chain from normalized within-repertoire ranks of inferred template counts. Generation probabilities in a later analysis came from a VDJ recombination model fitted to out-of-frame rearrangements, and those results were checked against IGoR. A later analysis scored TCR-TCR, TCR-HLA and TCR-CMV co-occurrence with hypergeometric tests, applying a repertoire-size bias correction to TCR pairs. In a later analysis, false discovery rates were estimated by permuting HLA or CMV assignments 20 times. In a later analysis, co-occurring TCRs were grouped with DBSCAN, and TCRdist sequence similarity was added when clustering was performed within HLA-allele-positive subsets. For co-occurrence clustering, repertoires with fewer than 30,000 or more than 120,000 public chains were excluded, along with roughly 5 repertoires with anomalous nucleotide sharing. TCRdb holds this immuneACCESS table with in-frame rearrangements only. Some clones are missing; in checked studies, unresolved V genes explain under half, and the rest has no known cause. V and J calls and clone size are given by that table; D and trimming were obtained from the DNA. For this sample there are 150,000 to 200,000 clones; 65% to 90% appear just once. Approximately 2% of the sample is taken by the ten largest.

The sample originates from a study of cytomegalovirus exposure and HLA in healthy donors (dated by TCRdb to 2015 to 2018). For the study in its entirety: An earlier analysis of approximately 600 of the donors reported roughly 300 Gb of sequence data and 117 million unique TCR beta sequences from about 200 million T cells. The number of typed donors differed by locus: about 620-640 for A, B, C, DRB1 and DQB1; approximately 540 for DQA1; 606 for DPA1; and some 470 for DPB1. High-throughput TCR immunosequencing, statistical association of individual TCRs with disease status, and machine learning were combined to predict cytomegalovirus infection status. A few DR-DQ haplotypes were treated as single units for association and clustering because of strong linkage in the cohort. An earlier analysis of around 580 of the donors used high-throughput TCR beta sequencing to judge whether each TCR beta V gene segment behaved as functional or pseudogenic. In a later analysis, previously published TCR beta repertoires from 550 to 750 donors were re-analyzed and high-resolution HLA genotyping was added so that TCR occurrence patterns could be studied. Approximately 310 gigabases of sequencing data and approximately 92 million unique TCR sequences made up an early release that covered about 640 HLA-typed donors. Using immunosequencing, the study profiled T cell repertoires from 550 to 750 subjects and related those repertoires to cytomegalovirus serostatus. Genome-wide SNP genotypes for about 60% of the roughly 670 donors were used in a later genetic analysis, which treated that subset as a discovery cohort. All discovery cohort repertoires had been generated on a single sequencing platform. On average, about 240,000 unique TCR beta nucleotide sequences were sequenced per donor among fewer than 500 genotyped donors of the cohort, with 15% to 20% of those sequences being non-productive. Besides the first cohort of 500 to 700 subjects, a separate validation cohort made up of some 110 different subjects was used. The study aimed to test whether signatures of past pathogen exposure could be identified by cataloging public T cell receptors. Of the roughly 410 genotyped donors, approximately 81% were placed in the genetic ancestry cluster associated with self-reported Caucasian donors. In the later analysis, no new phenotypic data were used to find candidate immune exposures; instead, reliance was placed on TCR beta sequences and their occurrence across donors. Alongside the repertoire data, information on donor age, sex, ethnicity and CMV serostatus was compiled. HLA typing covered class I and class II loci at four-digit resolution.

The germline V gene provides CDR1 MDHEN and CDR2 SYDVKM. The CDR3 holds 16 amino acids from the cysteine to the phenylalanine. Only CDR3 DNA remains: 48 bases, in frame from the first base. V ends up 2 bases short and J 2 bases short, with an unmatched junction base count of 8. General conclusions and limits of the study: The study gave a list of some 150 TCR beta chains associated with cytomegalovirus. Because HLA typing was missing for some donors at each locus, association tests included only the typed subset. In both the original and validation cohorts, the classifier was reported to diagnose cytomegalovirus status with high specificity and sensitivity. CMV serostatus was the only immune exposure information available for the cohort. A few of the identified cytomegalovirus-associated TCR beta chains were confirmed in vitro to be specific for cytomegalovirus antigens. Presence/absence analyses assumed roughly uniform sequencing depth across donors, an assumption that may not hold. Assigning TCR associations to individual alleles was difficult when HLA alleles, especially DR and DQ, strongly co-occurred. It was suggested by the authors that the approach could potentially be generalized to other disease states and immunological phenotypes. A later analysis found that TCR association rates varied across HLA loci, with DRB1 alleles showing the most associated TCRs and HLA-C alleles the fewest. V-gene and J-gene trimming of TCR beta chains was associated with a missense DCLRE1C variant in a later genetic analysis, and the association was replicated in an independent cohort. An earlier analysis of several hundred of the donors showed that most TCR beta V segments appeared in productive rearrangements either about 87% or about 30% of the time, which broadly matched IMGT annotations. The cohort was sequenced for TCR beta chains only, and without alpha or paired-chain data the features that could be detected were limited. In a later genetic analysis, fewer N-insertions in productive TCRs were reported among donors in an Asian-associated ancestry cluster than the 666-donor mean. Correlated functional status among segregating V segments might be attributable to linkage disequilibrium, but an unknown experimental factor could not be ruled out. Some IMGT-functional V segments, including TRBV6-2 and TRBV6-3, could not be told apart with the 87-base-pair reads, so those segments were excluded. Most TCR sequences were observed very rarely across donors, whereas some public TCRs were present in many individuals. Because counts were too low, seventeen rarely observed V segments, including chromosome 9 orphons, were left out of the earlier analysis of about 620 of the donors. A further reported finding was that TCR beta sequences accurately predicted the HLA-A and HLA-B alleles for most subjects in the first cohort. A later analysis reported that several top co-occurrence clusters appeared linked to parvovirus B19, influenza, CMV and Epstein-Barr virus. In a later analysis, around 17,000 TCR beta sequences were associated with specific HLA alleles at a false discovery rate of 0.05. A cluster of highly shared sequence variants was judged likely to represent a technical artifact of the sequencing pipeline. Most CMV-associated TCR beta chains appeared to be HLA-restricted in a later analysis, and the HLA associations seemed to be driven largely by CMV exposure. A later analysis found that HLA-associated TCR beta chains were more clonally expanded and had lower generation probabilities than equally common non-associated chains.

Recombination connected TRBV28 to TRBJ2-5; TRBD2 lines up with 7 middle nucleotides. Sample: PBMCs. The sequence was collected from a woman aged 18-29 years in good health and CMV-seronegative. The CDR3 protein: CASSLDVWGLQETQYF. The DNA reads as follows: TGTGCCAGCAGTTTAGACGTATGGGGACTACAAGAGACCCAGTACTTC. When the CDR3 is completed using the reference TRBV28 and TRBJ2-5 genes on either side, the full variable domain is DVKVTQSSRYLVKRTGEKVFLECVQDMDHENMFWYRQDPGLGLRLIYFSYDVKMKEKGDIPEGYSVSREKKERFSLILESASTNQTSMYLCASSLDVWGLQETQYFGPGTRLLVL.